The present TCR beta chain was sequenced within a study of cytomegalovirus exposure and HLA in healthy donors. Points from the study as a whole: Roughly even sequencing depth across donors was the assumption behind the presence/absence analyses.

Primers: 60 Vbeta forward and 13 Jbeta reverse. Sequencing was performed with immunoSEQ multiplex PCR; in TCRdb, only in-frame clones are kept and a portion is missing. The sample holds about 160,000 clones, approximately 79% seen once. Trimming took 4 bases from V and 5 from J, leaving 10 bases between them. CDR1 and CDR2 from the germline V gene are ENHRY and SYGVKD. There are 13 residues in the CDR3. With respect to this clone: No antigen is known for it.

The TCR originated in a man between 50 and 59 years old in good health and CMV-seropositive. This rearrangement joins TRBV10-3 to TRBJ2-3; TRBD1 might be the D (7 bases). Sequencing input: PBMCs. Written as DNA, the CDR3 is TGTGCCATCAGTGGACAGGGAGGAGATACGCAGTATTTT. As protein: CAISGQGGDTQYF.